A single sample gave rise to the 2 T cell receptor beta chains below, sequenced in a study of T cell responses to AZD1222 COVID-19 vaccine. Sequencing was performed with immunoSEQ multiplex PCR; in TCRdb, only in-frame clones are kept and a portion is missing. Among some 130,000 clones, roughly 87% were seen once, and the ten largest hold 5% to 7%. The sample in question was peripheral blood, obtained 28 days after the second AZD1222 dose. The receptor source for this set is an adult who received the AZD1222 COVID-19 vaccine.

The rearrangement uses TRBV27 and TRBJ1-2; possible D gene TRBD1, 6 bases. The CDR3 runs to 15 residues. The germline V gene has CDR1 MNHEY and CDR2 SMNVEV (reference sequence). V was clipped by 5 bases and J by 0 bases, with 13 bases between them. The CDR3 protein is CASSLNRDSNYGYTF. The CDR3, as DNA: TGTGCCAGCAGTCTTAACAGGGATTCTAACTATGGCTACACCTTC.

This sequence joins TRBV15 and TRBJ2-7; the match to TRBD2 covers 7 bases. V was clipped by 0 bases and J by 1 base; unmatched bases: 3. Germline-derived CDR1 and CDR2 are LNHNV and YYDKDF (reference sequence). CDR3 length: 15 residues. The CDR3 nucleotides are TGTGCCACCAGCAGAGATCGGGAGGCTTCCTACGAGCAGTACTTC. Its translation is CATSRDREASYEQYF.